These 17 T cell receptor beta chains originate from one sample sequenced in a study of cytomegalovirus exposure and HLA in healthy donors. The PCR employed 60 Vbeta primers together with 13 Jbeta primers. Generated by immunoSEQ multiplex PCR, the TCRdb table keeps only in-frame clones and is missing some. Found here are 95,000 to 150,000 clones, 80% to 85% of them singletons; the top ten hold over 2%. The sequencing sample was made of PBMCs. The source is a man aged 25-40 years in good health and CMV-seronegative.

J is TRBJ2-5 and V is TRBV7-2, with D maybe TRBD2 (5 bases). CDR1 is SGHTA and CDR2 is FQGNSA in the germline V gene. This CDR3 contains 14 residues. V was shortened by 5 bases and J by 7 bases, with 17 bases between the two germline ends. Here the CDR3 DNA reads TGTGCCAGCAGCATTGGCCGGGAAGCTCGGACCCAGTACTTC. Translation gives CASSIGREARTQYF. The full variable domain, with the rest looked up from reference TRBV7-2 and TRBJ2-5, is GAGVSQSPSNKVTEKGKDVELRCDPISGHTALYWYRQSLGQGLEFLIYFQGNSAPDKSGLPSDRFSAERTGGSVSTLTIQRTQQEDSAVYLCASSIGREARTQYFGPGTRLLVL.

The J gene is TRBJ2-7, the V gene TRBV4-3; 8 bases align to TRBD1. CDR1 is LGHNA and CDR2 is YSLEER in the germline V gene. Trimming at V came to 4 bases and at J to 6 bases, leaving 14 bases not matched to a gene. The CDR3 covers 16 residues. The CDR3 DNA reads TGCGCCAGCAGCCCACAATGGGAGACAGGGGCGACCGAGCAGTACTTC. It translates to CASSPQWETGATEQYF.

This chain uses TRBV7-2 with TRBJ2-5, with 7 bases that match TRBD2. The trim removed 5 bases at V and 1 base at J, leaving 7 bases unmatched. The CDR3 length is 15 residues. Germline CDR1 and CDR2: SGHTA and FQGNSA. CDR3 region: CASSLTIAGQETQYF. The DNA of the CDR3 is TGTGCCAGCAGCCTAACCATAGCGGGCCAAGAGACCCAGTACTTC.

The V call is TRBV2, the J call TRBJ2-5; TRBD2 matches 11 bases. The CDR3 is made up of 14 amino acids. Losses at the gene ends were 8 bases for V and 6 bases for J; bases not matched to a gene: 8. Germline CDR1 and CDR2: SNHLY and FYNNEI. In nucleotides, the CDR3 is TGTGCCAGCTTACTAGCGGGGGCCAGTAAGACCCAGTACTTC. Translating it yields CASLLAGASKTQYF.

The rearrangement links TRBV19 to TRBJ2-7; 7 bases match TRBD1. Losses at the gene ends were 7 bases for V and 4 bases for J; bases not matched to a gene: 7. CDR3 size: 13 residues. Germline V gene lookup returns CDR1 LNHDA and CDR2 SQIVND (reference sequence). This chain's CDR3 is CASTDRVGYEQYF. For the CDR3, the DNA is TGTGCCAGTACAGACAGGGTCGGGTACGAGCAGTACTTC.

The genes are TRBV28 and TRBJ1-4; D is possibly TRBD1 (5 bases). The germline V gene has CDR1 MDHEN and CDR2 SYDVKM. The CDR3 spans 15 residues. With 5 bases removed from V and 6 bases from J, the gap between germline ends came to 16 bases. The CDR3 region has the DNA TGTGCCAGCAGTCCGCGGGCCTGGGGGGATGAAAAACTGTTTTTT. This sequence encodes CASSPRAWGDEKLFF. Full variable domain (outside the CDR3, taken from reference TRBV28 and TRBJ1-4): DVKVTQSSRYLVKRTGEKVFLECVQDMDHENMFWYRQDPGLGLRLIYFSYDVKMKEKGDIPEGYSVSREKKERFSLILESASTNQTSMYLCASSPRAWGDEKLFFGSGTQLSVL.

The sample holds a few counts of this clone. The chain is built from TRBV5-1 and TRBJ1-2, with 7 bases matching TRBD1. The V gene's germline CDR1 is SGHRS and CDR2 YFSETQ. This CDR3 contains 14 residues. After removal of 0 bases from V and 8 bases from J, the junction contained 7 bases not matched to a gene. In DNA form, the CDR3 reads TGCGCCAGCAGCTTGGCTGGGACAGCCCGGGGCTACACCTTC. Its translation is CASSLAGTARGYTF.

CDR3 bases: TGTGCCTTCCCTACGACAGGGCGGAGAAATCAGCCCCAGCATTTT. Translated: CAFPTTGRRNQPQHF. The genes are TRBV30 and TRBJ1-5; 7 positions agree with TRBD1. The CDR3 loop spans 15 amino acids. Germline loops: CDR1 GTSNPN, CDR2 SVGIG (reference sequence). Trimming cost V 7 bases and J 4 bases; bases outside gene matches: 13.

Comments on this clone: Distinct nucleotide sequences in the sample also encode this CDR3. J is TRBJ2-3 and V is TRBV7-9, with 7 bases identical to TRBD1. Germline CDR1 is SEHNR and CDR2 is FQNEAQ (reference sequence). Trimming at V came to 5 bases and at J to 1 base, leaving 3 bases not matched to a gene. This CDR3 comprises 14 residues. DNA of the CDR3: TGTGCCAGCAGCGTGCAGGGGGGCACAGATACGCAGTATTTT. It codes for CASSVQGGTDTQYF.

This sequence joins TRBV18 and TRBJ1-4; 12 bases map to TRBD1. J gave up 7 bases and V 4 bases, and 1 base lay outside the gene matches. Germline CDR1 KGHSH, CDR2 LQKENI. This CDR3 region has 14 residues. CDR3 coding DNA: TGTGCCAGCTCACGGGACAGGGGGCGTGAAAAACTGTTTTTT. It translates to CASSRDRGREKLFF.

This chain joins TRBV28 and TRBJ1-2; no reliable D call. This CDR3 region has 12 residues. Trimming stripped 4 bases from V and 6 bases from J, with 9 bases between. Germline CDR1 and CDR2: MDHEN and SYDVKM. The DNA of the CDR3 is TGTGCCAGCAGTTATTCTGAGAATGGCTACACCTTC. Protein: CASSYSENGYTF.

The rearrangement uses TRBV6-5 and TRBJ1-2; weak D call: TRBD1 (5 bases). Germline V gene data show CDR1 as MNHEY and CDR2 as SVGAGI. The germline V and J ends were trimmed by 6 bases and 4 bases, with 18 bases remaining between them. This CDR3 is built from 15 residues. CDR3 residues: CASRRSERGTYGYTF. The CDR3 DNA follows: TGTGCCAGCAGGCGATCGGAAAGGGGTACCTATGGCTACACCTTC.

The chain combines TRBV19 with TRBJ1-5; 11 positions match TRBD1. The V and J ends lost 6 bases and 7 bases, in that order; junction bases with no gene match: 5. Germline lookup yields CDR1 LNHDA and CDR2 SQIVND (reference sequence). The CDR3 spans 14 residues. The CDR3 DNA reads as TGTGCCAGTAGGGAGGGACAGGGGGTACAGCCCCAGCATTTT. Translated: CASREGQGVQPQHF.

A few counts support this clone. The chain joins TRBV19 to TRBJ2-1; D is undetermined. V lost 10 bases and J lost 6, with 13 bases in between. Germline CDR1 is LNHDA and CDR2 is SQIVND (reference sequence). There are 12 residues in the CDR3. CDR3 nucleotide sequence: TGTGCCACGACTGGTTTCACCAATGAGCAGTTCTTC. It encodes CATTGFTNEQFF.

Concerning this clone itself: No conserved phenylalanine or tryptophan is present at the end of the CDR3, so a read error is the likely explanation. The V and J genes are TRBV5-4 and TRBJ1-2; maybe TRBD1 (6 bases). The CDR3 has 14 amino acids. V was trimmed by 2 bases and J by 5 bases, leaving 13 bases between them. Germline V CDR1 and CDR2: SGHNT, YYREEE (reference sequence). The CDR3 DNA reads TGTGCCAGCAGCTTTGCCACAGGGAGATATGGCTACACCCTC. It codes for CASSFATGRYGYTL.

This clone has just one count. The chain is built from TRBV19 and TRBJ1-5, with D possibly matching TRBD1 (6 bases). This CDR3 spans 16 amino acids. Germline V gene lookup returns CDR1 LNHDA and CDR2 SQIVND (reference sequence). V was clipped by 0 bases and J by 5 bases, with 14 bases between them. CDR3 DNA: TGTGCCAGTAGTATAGAGGAGGGGGGGCGACATCAGCCCCAGCATTTT. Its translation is CASSIEEGGRHQPQHF. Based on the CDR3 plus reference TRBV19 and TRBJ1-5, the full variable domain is DGGITQSPKYLFRKEGQNVTLSCEQNLNHDAMYWYRQDPGQGLRLIYYSQIVNDFQKGDIAEGYSVSREKKESFPLTVTSAQKNPTAFYLCASSIEEGGRHQPQHFGDGTRLSIL.

The DNA for the CDR3 is TGTGCCAGCAGCGGAACGCGGGATCAGCCCCAGCATTTT. Encoded protein: CASSGTRDQPQHF. This chain links TRBV7-2 with TRBJ1-5; D unresolved. The CDR3 length is 13 residues. Germline lookup yields CDR1 SGHTA and CDR2 FQGNSA. V shed 5 bases and J shed 5 bases, with 10 bases lying between them.